Below, one T cell receptor beta chain is given with its context. The antigen is undetermined. Each CDR3 protein is one row after TCRdb ran MiXCR on the 5' RACE reads. The data contain 450,000 to 600,000 distinct CDR3 sequences, 20% to 25% of them singletons. V was trimmed by 5 bases and J by 0 bases, leaving 10 bases between them. Germline lookup yields CDR1 SEHNR and CDR2 FQNEAQ (reference sequence). The CDR3 has 14 amino acids. The sample belongs to a study of identical twins. Whole-study findings and limits: Models predicted less out-of-frame TCR alpha sharing in monozygotic twins than was found. Out-of-frame alpha sequences shared between twins exhibited an excess of low generation probability.

These data were also filed under a second study, of yellow fever vaccine responses in identical twins.

The sample comprised CD4+ T cells sorted from blood. The chain employs TRBV7-9 and TRBJ1-1; D is possibly TRBD1 (5 bases). This TCR derives from a woman under 30 in good health. The CDR3 loop reads CASSIQEMNTEAFF. The CDR3 DNA sequence: TGTGCCAGCAGCATACAGGAAATGAACACTGAAGCTTTCTTT.